Listed below are T cell receptor beta chains from one sample, sequenced in a study of blood T cell repertoires in COVID-19. Libraries were prepared by immunoSEQ multiplex PCR; TCRdb keeps only in-frame clonotypes and omits some of them. The data contain a few hundred thousand clones, about nine tenths of them singletons. The sequenced sample was peripheral blood. These receptors originate from a woman aged 25 to 39 with COVID-19, enrolled during active disease. Each CDR3 is given with its conserved first and last residue. A D gene is named only where the DNA matches it firmly. Clone size is shown for a subset of rows, as once, few, many or a class of expanded clone.

clone size: -
D gene: -
V gene: TRBV29-1
J gene: TRBJ1-2
CDR3 protein: CSVEDPRYGYTF
CDR3 DNA: TGCAGCGTTGAAGATCCCAGGTATGGCTACACCTTC

clone size: -
D gene: -
V gene: TRBV9
J gene: TRBJ2-1
CDR3 protein: CASSVQGSSYNEQFF
CDR3 DNA: TGTGCCAGCAGCGTCCAGGGGAGCTCCTACAATGAGCAGTTCTTC

clone size: -
D gene: -
V gene: TRBV18
J gene: TRBJ1-1
CDR3 protein: CASSPGTNTEAFF
CDR3 DNA: TGTGCCAGCTCACCCGGGACAAACACTGAAGCTTTCTTT

clone size: -
D gene: -
V gene: TRBV11-3
J gene: TRBJ1-1
CDR3 protein: CASSLGVGKVAFF
CDR3 DNA: TGTGCCAGCAGCTTAGGTGTCGGGAAGGTAGCTTTCTTT

clone size: few
D gene: TRBD1
V gene: TRBV4-1
J gene: TRBJ2-7
CDR3 protein: CASSPGQGAYEQYF
CDR3 DNA: TGCGCCAGCAGCCCCGGACAGGGGGCCTACGAGCAGTACTTC

clone size: -
D gene: TRBD2
V gene: TRBV4-1
J gene: TRBJ2-7
CDR3 protein: CASSPRGGASYEQYF
CDR3 DNA: TGCGCCAGCAGCCCCCGCGGGGGTGCCTCCTACGAGCAGTACTTC

clone size: -
D gene: -
V gene: TRBV11-2
J gene: TRBJ1-1
CDR3 protein: CASSLVLANTEAFF
CDR3 DNA: TGTGCCAGCAGCTTGGTACTCGCGAACACTGAAGCTTTCTTT

clone size: -
D gene: TRBD2
V gene: TRBV7-8
J gene: TRBJ2-5
CDR3 protein: CASSRAGEEETQYF
CDR3 DNA: TGTGCCAGCAGCCGAGCGGGGGAGGAGGAGACCCAGTACTTC

clone size: -
D gene: -
V gene: TRBV2
J gene: TRBJ2-4
CDR3 protein: CASSEEGTFWAKNIQYF
CDR3 DNA: TGTGCCAGCAGTGAGGAGGGGACCTTCTGGGCCAAAAACATTCAGTACTTC

clone size: once
D gene: -
V gene: TRBV6-5
J gene: TRBJ1-2
CDR3 protein: CASSSGRNYGYTF
CDR3 DNA: TGTGCCAGCAGCTCAGGGCGCAACTATGGCTACACCTTC

clone size: -
D gene: -
V gene: TRBV25-1
J gene: TRBJ1-1
CDR3 protein: CASRSRGLGTEAFF
CDR3 DNA: TGTGCCAGCAGGTCCCGCGGGCTAGGCACTGAAGCTTTCTTT

clone size: -
D gene: TRBD1
V gene: TRBV19
J gene: TRBJ2-3
CDR3 protein: CASRITGGLDSTDTQYF
CDR3 DNA: TGTGCCAGTAGGATAACAGGGGGCCTGGACAGCACAGATACGCAGTATTTT

clone size: -
D gene: TRBD1
V gene: TRBV12-5
J gene: TRBJ1-2
CDR3 protein: CASVRTGMNYGYTF
CDR3 DNA: TGTGCTAGTGTCCGGACAGGGATGAACTATGGCTACACCTTC

clone size: once
D gene: TRBD1
V gene: TRBV2
J gene: TRBJ1-2
CDR3 protein: CASRVGQGDGYTF
CDR3 DNA: TGTGCCAGCAGAGTGGGACAGGGAGACGGCTACACCTTC

clone size: -
D gene: TRBD1
V gene: TRBV5-1
J gene: TRBJ2-6
CDR3 protein: CASSLSGQGGNVLTF
CDR3 DNA: TGCGCCAGCAGCTTGTCAGGACAGGGTGGCAACGTCCTGACTTTC

clone size: -
D gene: -
V gene: TRBV29-1
J gene: TRBJ1-1
CDR3 protein: CSVPTGHTEAFF
CDR3 DNA: TGCAGCGTCCCGACAGGACACACTGAAGCTTTCTTT

clone size: -
D gene: -
V gene: TRBV7-2
J gene: TRBJ2-1
CDR3 protein: CASSSDNHPYNEQFF
CDR3 DNA: TGTGCCAGCAGCTCTGACAATCACCCATACAATGAGCAGTTCTTC

clone size: -
D gene: TRBD1
V gene: TRBV5-1
J gene: TRBJ2-3
CDR3 protein: CASSLDRGGPWDTQYF
CDR3 DNA: TGCGCCAGCAGCTTGGACCGAGGGGGCCCCTGGGATACGCAGTATTTT

clone size: -
D gene: -
V gene: TRBV4-2
J gene: TRBJ2-5
CDR3 protein: CASSQGTGDQETQYF
CDR3 DNA: TGTGCCAGCAGCCAAGGAACGGGAGACCAAGAGACCCAGTACTTC

clone size: -
D gene: -
V gene: TRBV4-2
J gene: TRBJ1-6
CDR3 protein: CASSQDGESSYNSPLHF
CDR3 DNA: TGTGCCAGCAGCCAAGATGGGGAGAGCTCCTATAATTCACCCCTCCACTTT